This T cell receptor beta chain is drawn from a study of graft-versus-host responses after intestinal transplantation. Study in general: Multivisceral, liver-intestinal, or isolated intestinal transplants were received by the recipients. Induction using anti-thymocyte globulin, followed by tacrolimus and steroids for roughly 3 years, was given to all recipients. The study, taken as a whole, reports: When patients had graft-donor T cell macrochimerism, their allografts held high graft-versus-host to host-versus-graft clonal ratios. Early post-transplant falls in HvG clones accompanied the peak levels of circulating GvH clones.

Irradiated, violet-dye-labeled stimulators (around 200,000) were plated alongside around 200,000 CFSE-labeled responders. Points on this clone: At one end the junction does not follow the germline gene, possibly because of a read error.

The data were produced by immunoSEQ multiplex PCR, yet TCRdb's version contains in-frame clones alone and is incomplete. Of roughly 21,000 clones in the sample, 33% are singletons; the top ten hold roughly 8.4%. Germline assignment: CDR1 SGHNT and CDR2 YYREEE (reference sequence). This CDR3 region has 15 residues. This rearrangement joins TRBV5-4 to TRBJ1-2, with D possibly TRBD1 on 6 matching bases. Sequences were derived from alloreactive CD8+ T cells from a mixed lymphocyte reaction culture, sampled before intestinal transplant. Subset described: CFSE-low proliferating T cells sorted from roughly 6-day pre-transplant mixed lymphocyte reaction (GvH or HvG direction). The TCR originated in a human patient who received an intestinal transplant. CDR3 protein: CASSQGNTLNYGYTF. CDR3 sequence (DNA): TGCGCCAGCAGCCAGGGGAATACCCTTAACTATGGCTACACCTTC. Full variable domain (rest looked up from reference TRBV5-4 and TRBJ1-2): ETGVTQSPTHLIKTRGQQVTLRCSSQSGHNTVSWYQQALGQGPQFIFQYYREEENGRGNFPPRFSGLQFPNYSSELNVNALELDDSALYLCASSQGNTLNYGYTFGSGTRLTVV.